The entry that follows covers one T cell receptor beta chain sequence. Its matching antigen is unknown. Germline-derived CDR1 and CDR2 are SEHNR and FQNEAQ (reference sequence). CDR3 length equals 17 residues. V gave up 4 bases and J gave up 8 bases, with 24 bases separating them. Method: immunoSEQ multiplex PCR; TCRdb's copy keeps in-frame clones and lacks some. Of about 30,000 clones in the sample, around 92% were seen once. This specimen comes from a study of graft-versus-host responses after intestinal transplantation. Study details: Isolated intestinal, liver-intestinal, or multivisceral transplants were what recipients had. After anti-thymocyte globulin induction, recipients took tacrolimus and steroids for 3 to 4 years.

Study-level results: HvG clone declines early post-transplant were associated with peak circulating GvH levels. Individuals who had graft-donor T cell macrochimerism had allografts that showed high graft-versus-host to host-versus-graft clonal ratios.

The sample was PBMCs, taken 66 days after intestinal transplant. The receptor's source is a human patient who received an intestinal transplant, so some T cells may come from the graft donor. V is TRBV7-9 and J is TRBJ1-3; perhaps TRBD1 as D (5 bases). In nucleotides, the CDR3 is TGTGCCAGCAGCTCGCCGGGGACTTTGCCTGGGAGATACACCATATATTTT. It is translated as CASSSPGTLPGRYTIYF.